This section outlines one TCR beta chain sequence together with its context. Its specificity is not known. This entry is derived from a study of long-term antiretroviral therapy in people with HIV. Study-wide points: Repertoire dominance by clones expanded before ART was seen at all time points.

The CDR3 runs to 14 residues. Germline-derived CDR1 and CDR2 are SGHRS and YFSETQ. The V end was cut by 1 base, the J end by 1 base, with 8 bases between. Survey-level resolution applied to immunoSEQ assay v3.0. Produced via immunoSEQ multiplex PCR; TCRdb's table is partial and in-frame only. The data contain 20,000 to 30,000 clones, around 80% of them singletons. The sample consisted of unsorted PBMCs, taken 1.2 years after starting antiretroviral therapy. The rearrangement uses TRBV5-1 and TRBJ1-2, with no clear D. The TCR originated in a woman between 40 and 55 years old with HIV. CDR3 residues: CASSLRPGNYGYTF. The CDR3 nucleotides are TGCGCCAGCAGCTTGCGCCCGGGTAACTATGGCTACACCTTC.